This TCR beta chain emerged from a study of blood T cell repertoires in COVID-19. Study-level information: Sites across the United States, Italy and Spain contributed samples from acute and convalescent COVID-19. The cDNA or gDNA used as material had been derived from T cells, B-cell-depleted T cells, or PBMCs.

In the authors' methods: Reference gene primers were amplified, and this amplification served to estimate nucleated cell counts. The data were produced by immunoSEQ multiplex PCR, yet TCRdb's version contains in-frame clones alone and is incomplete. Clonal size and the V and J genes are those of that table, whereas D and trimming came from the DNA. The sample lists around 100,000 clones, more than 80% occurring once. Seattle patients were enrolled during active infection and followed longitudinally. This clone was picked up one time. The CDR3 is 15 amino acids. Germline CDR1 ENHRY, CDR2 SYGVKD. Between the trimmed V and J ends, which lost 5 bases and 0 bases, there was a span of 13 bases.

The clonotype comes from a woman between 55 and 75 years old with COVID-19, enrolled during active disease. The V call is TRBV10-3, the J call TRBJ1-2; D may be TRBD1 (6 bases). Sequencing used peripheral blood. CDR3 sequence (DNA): TGTGCCATCAGTCTAACGGACAGAACTAACTATGGCTACACCTTC. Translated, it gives CAISLTDRTNYGYTF.